This T cell receptor (beta chain) derives from a study of blood T cell repertoires in COVID-19. Study overall: From the United States, Italy and Spain came samples of acute and convalescent COVID-19. T cells, B-cell-depleted T cells, or PBMCs supplied cDNA or gDNA.

There are 12 residues in the CDR3. Deletions cut 5 bases from V and 1 base from J, with 3 bases between. Germline values: CDR1 SGHTA, CDR2 FQGNSA. Original processing methods: Amplified reference gene primers provided the basis for estimating nucleated cell counts. Libraries were prepared by immunoSEQ multiplex PCR; TCRdb keeps only in-frame clonotypes and omits some of them. V, J and clone size derive from that table, while D and trimming were established from the DNA sequence. Found here are 200,000 to 250,000 clones, almost 85% of them singletons; the top ten hold around 2.5%. Seattle's enrolled individuals joined amid active infection and were then monitored longitudinally.

Sequencing used peripheral blood. The TCR sequence derives from a woman in her seventies with COVID-19, enrolled during active disease. The chain uses TRBV7-2 and TRBJ1-5; no clear D. The CDR3 sequence is CASSLSNQPQHF. Written as DNA, the CDR3 is TGTGCCAGCAGCCTAAGCAATCAGCCCCAGCATTTT.